This TCR beta chain is drawn from a study of shared clonotypes between healthy human individuals. CD45RO-negative, CCR7-positively selected cells formed the naive CD8 fraction, excluding terminally differentiated effector memory CD45RA+ cells. Those who donated were healthy HIV-negative adults, with no recent acute infections or vaccinations reported. Study-wide results and caveats: An effect of sequencing depth on clonotype sharing among donors was expected.

Note on this clone: Its antigen is not identified.

Deep-level assay runs were performed. It was across several immunoSEQ plates that each subset's genomic DNA was evenly split. The assay was immunoSEQ multiplex PCR, and TCRdb's table has in-frame clones only and misses some. The sample has roughly 590,000 clones; 95% are singletons. This TCR was sampled from a woman in her twenties or thirties in good health. The sequencing input was naive CD8+ T cells sorted from blood.

CDR3 sequence reads: CASSYTNQHYEQYF. CDR3 nucleotide sequence: TGTGCCAGCAGTTATACCAACCAACACTACGAGCAGTACTTC. The chain has TRBV6-6 and TRBJ2-7; D call uncertain. Trimming stripped 3 bases from V and 3 bases from J, with 12 bases between. Germline CDR1 MNHNY, CDR2 SVGAGI (reference sequence). The CDR3 is made up of 14 amino acids.